The source of this T cell receptor (beta chain) is a study of T-cell reconstitution after alpha-beta-depleted transplantation in children. V dropped 3 bases and J dropped 1 base, with 10 bases sitting between them. Germline values: CDR1 SGHRS, CDR2 YFSETQ. The CDR3 consists of 14 residues. Preparation of the TCRbeta library used unique molecular identifiers. TCRdb reanalysed the PCR reads using MiXCR and keeps one entry per CDR3 protein. Found here are a few hundred thousand distinct CDR3 sequences, over 10% of them singletons; the top ten hold about 2.2%. General observations from the study: T-cell counts and diversity at one year following transplant were attributed mainly to newly produced T cells.

Comments on this clonotype: What it recognizes is unknown.

The sample in question was PBMCs, mostly from graft donor cells, obtained 360 days after TCRalphabeta/CD19-depleted stem cell transplant. This chain uses TRBV5-1 with TRBJ1-1; D possibly corresponds to TRBD1 (6 bases). This receptor was identified in a male patient younger than 18 who had a stem cell transplant for acute myeloid leukemia, so the T cells may come from the graft donor. For the CDR3, the DNA is TGCGCCAGCAGCTACTCGGACAGGAACACTGAAGCTTTCTTT. This codes for CASSYSDRNTEAFF.